The entry below describes one TCR beta chain. No antigen is known for it. Per-base quality was not reported, and no clone a single base away is much larger than it. The data stem from a study of OX40 agonist ivuxolimab in advanced cancers. For the study in its entirety: Ivuxolimab was a fully human IgG2 agonistic monoclonal antibody targeting the costimulatory receptor OX40 (CD134). Intravenous ivuxolimab was administered to patients every 2 weeks at six dose levels: 0.01, 0.1, 0.3, 1.5, 3 and 10 mg/kg. Of the approximately 54 patients in dose escalation, about 20 had hepatocellular carcinoma, about 15 had melanoma, 9 had renal cell carcinoma and 9 had head and neck cancer. The dose-escalation cohort was roughly 80% male with a mean age of approximately 60 years, ranging from roughly 23 to 90. Prior anti-PD-1, anti-PD-L1 or anti-CTLA-4 therapy was permitted, and checkpoint inhibitors had been received by about 36% of dose-escalation patients. Partial responses were achieved by three dose-escalation patients, of whom one had hepatocellular carcinoma and two had cutaneous melanoma. Peripheral TCRbeta sequencing aimed to test whether ivuxolimab altered TCR sequence diversity and caused clonal T-cell expansion. The paper covers the monotherapy dose-escalation part of the phase I ivuxolimab trial, which included N ≈ 50 patients.

Genomic DNA was isolated from the sorted cells so that the TCRbeta CDR3 region could be sequenced. The immunoSEQ Assay was used to sequence the TCRbeta CDR3 regions. Held by TCRdb, this immuneACCESS table contains in-frame sequences only and omits some clones. Under half of the omission traces to an unresolved V gene where checked; the cause of the rest is unknown. The sample data list roughly 76,000 clones, and about 88% of these were observed just once. In total, the top ten clones hold just over 2.5% of the sample. Patients with autoimmune disease history or receiving systemic immunosuppression were excluded from the trial. In every dose cohort, peripheral blood was drawn for TCR sequencing at baseline, cycle 4 day 1, and cycle 7 day 1. The samples were drawn from a first-in-human, open-label, multicenter phase I dose-escalation trial of ivuxolimab. Adults with locally advanced or metastatic melanoma, renal cell carcinoma, hepatocellular carcinoma or head and neck squamous cell carcinoma were enrolled in the trial. Before TCR sequencing, CD4+ T cells and CD8+ T cells from peripheral blood were sorted into separate populations.

V is pruned by 3 bases and J by 4 bases, leaving 1 base of the junction without a gene match. The germline V gene (reference sequence) provides CDR1 MNHNY and CDR2 SVGAGI. The CDR3 has 13 amino acids, counting the end cysteine and phenylalanine. Only CDR3 DNA remains: 39 bases, in frame from the first base. Overall study results and their limits: After ivuxolimab, CD8+ T cells had more expanded clones than CD4+ T cells on average. At doses from 0.1 to 3.0 mg/kg, clonal expansion was seen in both CD4+ and CD8+ blood T cells between baseline and week 6. In the 0.1-3.0 mg/kg groups, partial responders were among the patients with the lowest normalized peripheral clonal expansion, particularly in CD8+ T cells. Antigen specificity was not determined for the clonally expanded peripheral T cells. Low levels of normalized T-cell clonal expansion were also shown by some nonresponding patients.

The specimen comprised CD4+ or CD8+ T cells sorted from blood, sampled in a trial of the OX40 agonist ivuxolimab. The receptor's source is an adult with an advanced solid tumor such as melanoma, head and neck, liver or kidney cancer. The rearranged chain carries TRBV6-6 and TRBJ1-2, with 8 central nucleotides matching TRBD1. This receptor carries the CDR3 CASSYDRGYGYTF. The nucleotide sequence reads as follows: TGTGCCAGCAGTTATGACAGGGGCTATGGCTACACCTTC.